Listed below are T cell receptor beta chains from one sample, sequenced in a study of identical twins. TCRdb ran MiXCR on the 5' RACE reads and lists one entry per CDR3 protein. The table shows about 460,000 distinct CDR3 sequences, with about 14% occurring only once. These sequences were also reported in another study, on yellow fever vaccine responses in identical twins.

Sample: CD4+ T cells sorted from blood. The receptors come from a woman aged 18-29 years in good health. The CDR3 runs from the conserved cysteine through the conserved F or W. A D gene is named only where the DNA matches it firmly. For some rows the clone size is stated as once, few or many, or as a class when expanded; others skip it.

NA,TRBJ2-3,TRBD1,TRBV7-8,TGTGCCAGCAGCTTTGGGACAGGGTCAGATACGCAGTATTTT,CASSFGTGSDTQYF
NA,TRBJ2-7,NA,TRBV29-1,TGCAGCGTAAACGGGGGCTACGAGCAGTACTTC,CSVNGGYEQYF
few,TRBJ2-2,NA,TRBV6-5,TGTGCCAGCAGCTACGGGGGACTTTTCCTCACCGGGGAGCTGTTTTTT,CASSYGGLFLTGELFF
NA,TRBJ1-5,NA,TRBV7-2,TGTGCCAGCAGCTTAGTTCCAGGGATAGGGCAGCCCCAGCATTTT,CASSLVPGIGQPQHF
NA,TRBJ2-3,NA,TRBV20-1,TGCAGTGCTAGCCCCCCGAGAGGGAGCACCGTCCCGCAGTATTTT,CSASPPRGSTVPQYF
few,TRBJ1-3,NA,TRBV10-3,TGTGCCATCAGTGAGAACAGAAACACCATATATTTT,CAISENRNTIYF
NA,TRBJ2-5,NA,TRBV20-1,TGCAGTGCTAGTTCTCGGACGGGTCGGGGAGAGACCCAGTACTTC,CSASSRTGRGETQYF
many,TRBJ2-7,TRBD1,TRBV10-1,TGCGCCAGCAGTGTGACAGGGGACGAGCAGTACTTC,CASSVTGDEQYF
NA,TRBJ2-7,TRBD2,TRBV4-3,TGCGCCAGCACAAGACCGGGACTAGCGGGAGGAAATGTCTACGAGCAGTACTTC,CASTRPGLAGGNVYEQYF
few,TRBJ2-3,TRBD2,TRBV11-2,TGTGCCAGCAGACGAAGCGGGGGGGGCACAGATACGCAGTATTTT,CASRRSGGGTDTQYF
few,TRBJ2-7,TRBD2,TRBV7-2,TGTGCCAGCAGCATGGCGGGAGACGAGCAGTACTTC,CASSMAGDEQYF
few,TRBJ2-1,TRBD1,TRBV6-2/TRBV6-3,TGTGCCAGCAGAAAACCGACAGGGTCGGGTAATGAGCAGTTCTTC,CASRKPTGSGNEQFF
NA,TRBJ2-6,NA,TRBV27,TGTGCCAGCAGTTTCCGGGGGGCTATCTCTGGGGCCAACGTCCTGACTTTC,CASSFRGAISGANVLTF
NA,TRBJ2-7,NA,TRBV2,TGTGCCAGCACCTCACCAGGGGCAGGGGCCTACGAGCAGTACTTC,CASTSPGAGAYEQYF
NA,TRBJ2-2,TRBD1,TRBV2,TGTGCCAGCAGGCACCGAACGTCGGGGACAGGTCTAATCGGGAACACCGGGGAGCTGTTTTTT,CASRHRTSGTGLIGNTGELFF
many,TRBJ2-7,NA,TRBV5-1,TGCGCCAGCCGCTGGGACATTTCCTACGAGCAGTACTTC,CASRWDISYEQYF
NA,TRBJ2-5,NA,TRBV5-6,TGTGCCAGCAGCTTTGGGGGCATGAATCGGGAGACCCAGTACTTC,CASSFGGMNRETQYF
NA,TRBJ2-1,TRBD2,TRBV3-1,TGTGCCAGCAGCTCCCCCAACGGGGGGGCTCATGAGCAGTTCTTC,CASSSPNGGAHEQFF
few,TRBJ2-7,TRBD2,TRBV20-1,TGCAGTGCTAGTAGCTGGACTAGCCCCTACGAGCAGTACTTC,CSASSWTSPYEQYF
NA,TRBJ1-3,NA,TRBV20-1,TGCAGTGCTAGAGAAGGCCTTGGAAACACCATATATTTT,CSAREGLGNTIYF
NA,TRBJ2-7,TRBD2,TRBV7-8,TGTGCCAGCAGCTTAGCATCCGCGGGGGGGCGGGTCGAGCAGTACTTC,CASSLASAGGRVEQYF
NA,TRBJ2-5,NA,TRBV20-1,TGCAGTGCTAGCGGGTTGTGGGGAGAGACCCAGTACTTC,CSASGLWGETQYF
NA,TRBJ2-3,NA,TRBV6-2/TRBV6-3,TGTGCCAGCAGTTTCCCAACCTGGGGGACCACAGATACGCAGTATTTT,CASSFPTWGTTDTQYF
NA,TRBJ2-1,TRBD2,TRBV4-3,TGCGCCAGCAGCCAAGTTCCAGCGGGAGGGCCCTACAATGAGCAGTTCTTC,CASSQVPAGGPYNEQFF
NA,TRBJ2-1,TRBD2,TRBV4-3,TGCGCCAGCAGCCAAGAGACTAGCGGGAGCTCCTACAATGAGCAGTTCTTC,CASSQETSGSSYNEQFF
NA,TRBJ2-7,TRBD2,TRBV20-1,TGCAGTGCTACGAGACTAGCGGGAGTGCACGAGCAGTACTTC,CSATRLAGVHEQYF
few,TRBJ2-1,NA,TRBV3-1,TGTGCCAGCAGCCAAACCCGGGACCTAATTATCTTC,CASSQTRDLIIF
NA,TRBJ2-7,TRBD1,TRBV6-1,TGTGCCAGCAGCCCCTCAGACAGGGGCTTTGAGCAGTACTTC,CASSPSDRGFEQYF
many,TRBJ2-1,NA,TRBV5-5,TGTGCCAGCACCCTAGGACAGCTCTCCTACAATGAGCAGTTCTTC,CASTLGQLSYNEQFF
NA,TRBJ2-6,TRBD1,TRBV2,TGTGCCAGCAGTGAATGGGGGACAGGTGTCGGTGGGGCCAACGTCCTGACTTTC,CASSEWGTGVGGANVLTF
NA,TRBJ1-5,NA,TRBV19,TGTGCCAGTAGTAAACAGGGCGTGCAGCCCCAGCATTTT,CASSKQGVQPQHF
NA,TRBJ2-7,NA,TRBV12-3/TRBV12-4,TGTGCCAGTTCTAGCGCGGGCAGGGTTTTCTACGAGCAGTACTTC,CASSSAGRVFYEQYF
few,TRBJ1-1,NA,TRBV2,TGTGCCAGCAATTACAGGGAAAGGAACACTGAAGCTTTCTTT,CASNYRERNTEAFF
few,TRBJ2-2,TRBD2,TRBV10-3,TGTGCCATCCGACTAGCGGGAGAGGTCGGGGAGCTGTTTTTT,CAIRLAGEVGELFF
many,TRBJ1-3,NA,TRBV3-1,TGTGCCAGCAGCCAAGGCCCACAGATCTCTGGAAACACCATATATTTT,CASSQGPQISGNTIYF
few,TRBJ2-2,NA,TRBV5-1,TGCGCCAGCAGCTTTTCGGCCATTTCATTGTCCGGGGAGCTGTTTTTT,CASSFSAISLSGELFF
many,TRBJ2-1,NA,TRBV12-3/TRBV12-4,TGTGCCAGCAGTCGGAGCGAGACCTCCTACAATGAGCAGTTCTTC,CASSRSETSYNEQFF
NA,TRBJ2-7,NA,TRBV3-1,TGTGCCAGCAGCCAACCTGGAGGGGGGCAGTACTTC,CASSQPGGGQYF
NA,TRBJ2-7,NA,TRBV20-1,TGCAGTGCTGTCCCGGGACTCCAATACGAGCAGTACTTC,CSAVPGLQYEQYF
NA,TRBJ1-2,NA,TRBV12-3/TRBV12-4,TGTGCCAGCAGTCCAAGCGGCCCGAGCGGCGGCTACACCTTC,CASSPSGPSGGYTF
NA,TRBJ2-5,NA,TRBV12-5,TGTGCTAGTGGTTCGGGACATCCCGTAATGGAGACCCAGTACTTC,CASGSGHPVMETQYF
NA,TRBJ1-1,NA,TRBV5-1,TGCGCCAGCAGCGGGGAGATGAACACTGAAGCTTTCTTT,CASSGEMNTEAFF
NA,TRBJ2-1,TRBD2,TRBV7-2,TGTGCCAGCAGCTTAGGGGATAGCGGGATTGATGAGCAGTTCTTC,CASSLGDSGIDEQFF
many,TRBJ2-1,NA,TRBV24-1,TGTGCCACCAGTGAGCAAGGACGGAATGAGCAGTTCTTC,CATSEQGRNEQFF